This T cell receptor (beta chain) was sequenced during a study of blood T cell repertoires in COVID-19. About the study: Acute and convalescent COVID-19 specimens originated in the United States, Italy and Spain.

With V trimmed by 5 bases and J by 4 bases, 7 bases remained unmatched. This CDR3 spans 14 amino acids. Germline loops: CDR1 SGHAT, CDR2 FQNNGV. The Seattle site enrolled patients during active infection and followed them longitudinally. In the original analysis: Amplifying reference gene primers gave estimates of nucleated cell counts. Clones were sequenced by immunoSEQ multiplex PCR, and TCRdb holds only the in-frame ones, with some missing. Clone size and the V and J calls come from that table; the DNA yielded D and trimming. The sample gives about 160,000 clones, more than 75% of which show up once; 10% is in the top ten.

The chain has TRBV11-2 and TRBJ1-1; 7 bases line up with TRBD1. The origin of this receptor is a woman in her seventies with COVID-19, enrolled during active disease. What was sequenced was peripheral blood. CDR3 DNA sequence: TGTGCCAGCAGCCAGACAGGGAGTGGCACTGAAGCTTTCTTT. As protein: CASSQTGSGTEAFF. Full variable domain (remainder filled in from reference TRBV11-2 and TRBJ1-1): EAGVAQSPRYKIIEKRQSVAFWCNPISGHATLYWYQQILGQGPKLLIQFQNNGVVDDSQLPKDRFSAERLKGVDSTLKIQPAKLEDSAVYLCASSQTGSGTEAFFGQGTRLTVV.